This T cell receptor (beta chain) stems from a study of OX40 agonist ivuxolimab in advanced cancers. Looking at the study overall: A diagnosis of hepatocellular carcinoma, melanoma, renal cell or head and neck cancer was present in dose-escalation patients. The study's findings and limits: Averaged across samples, CD8+ T cells carried more expanded clones than CD4+ did.

Drawing of blood for sampling happened at baseline, at cycle 4 day 1, and at cycle 7 day 1. With respect to this clone: Its antigen is not known.

TCRdb's table, derived via immunoSEQ multiplex PCR, lists solely in-frame clones and lacks some. The table shows approximately 70,000 clones, with about 88% occurring only once. This CDR3 is 14 amino acids long. Germline V gene sequence: CDR1 SGHRS, CDR2 YFSETQ. V was cut by 4 bases and J by 0 bases, with 10 bases left in between. This material consisted of CD4+ or CD8+ T cells sorted from blood, taken in a trial of the OX40 agonist ivuxolimab. This rearrangement joins TRBV5-1 to TRBJ1-1; D is possibly TRBD1 (6 bases). This clonotype originated in an adult with an advanced solid tumor such as melanoma, head and neck, liver or kidney cancer. CDR3 loop: CASSVGQLNTEAFF. CDR3 bases: TGCGCCAGCAGCGTCGGACAGTTGAACACTGAAGCTTTCTTT.